These T cell receptor beta chains were read from a single sample in a study of T cells in Graves' hyperthyroidism and ophthalmopathy. TCRdb analysed the multiplex PCR reads with MiXCR anew, one entry per CDR3 protein. The sample has about 330,000 distinct CDR3 sequences, around 15% seen once. The specimen sequenced was blood. Receptors were obtained from a woman aged 40-49 years with Graves' ophthalmopathy. Both conserved end residues are part of each CDR3. The D gene is left open where the match is weak. Part of the rows lack a size; the others show once, few, many or a class for expanded clones.

J gene	D gene	V gene	clone size	CDR3 protein	CDR3 DNA
TRBJ2-1	TRBD2	TRBV19	once	CATSVPGLAGQFF	TGTGCCACCAGTGTCCCGGGGCTAGCGGGGCAGTTCTTC
TRBJ2-7	TRBD2	TRBV20-1	once	CSARETSGTRRLEQYF	TGCAGTGCTAGAGAAACTAGCGGGACCAGGCGCCTCGAGCAGTACTTC
TRBJ2-4	-	TRBV2	many	CASGLEGFLAKNIQYF	TGTGCCAGCGGCTTAGAGGGGTTTCTAGCCAAAAACATTCAGTACTTC
TRBJ1-6	-	TRBV7-9	few	CASSLNSGVGFHF	TGTGCCAGCAGCTTAAACTCGGGTGTTGGCTTCCACTTT
TRBJ1-2	-	TRBV7-9	-	CASIGLGNGYTF	TGTGCCAGCATCGGACTGGGGAATGGCTACACCTTC
TRBJ2-2	-	TRBV27	many	CASCASGANTGELFF	TGTGCCAGCTGCGCGTCAGGGGCGAACACCGGGGAGCTGTTTTTT
TRBJ2-5	-	TRBV7-6	-	CASSLDIGVQETQYF	TGTGCCAGCAGCTTAGATATCGGGGTCCAAGAGACCCAGTACTTC
TRBJ2-5	TRBD1	TRBV5-1	few	CASSVPGTGTQETQYF	TGCGCCAGCAGCGTACCCGGGACAGGGACCCAAGAGACCCAGTACTTC
TRBJ2-2	-	TRBV3-1	-	CASSQDWGGKNTGELFF	TGTGCCAGCAGCCAAGATTGGGGCGGGAAGAACACCGGGGAGCTGTTTTTT
TRBJ1-1	TRBD1	TRBV6-2/TRBV6-3	many	CASSYRQGARNTEAFF	TGTGCCAGCAGTTACCGACAGGGGGCGAGGAACACTGAAGCTTTCTTT
TRBJ1-6	-	TRBV5-6	-	CASSSIRQRRNSPLHF	TGTGCCAGCAGCTCTATACGACAGAGAAGAAATTCACCCCTCCACTTT